This entry lists 12 T cell receptor beta chains sequenced from one sample in a study of T-cell reconstitution after alpha-beta-depleted transplantation in children. Preparation of the TCRbeta library used unique molecular identifiers. TCRdb re-analysed the PCR reads in MiXCR, keeping a single row per CDR3 protein. The sample carries 250,000 or so distinct CDR3 sequences, approximately 8.9% recorded once. The material sequenced was PBMCs, mostly from graft donor cells, taken 180 days after TCRalphabeta/CD19-depleted stem cell transplant. These receptors all come from a male patient younger than 18 who had a stem cell transplant for acute lymphoblastic leukemia, so the T cells may come from the graft donor.

This clonotype was found many times. The J gene is TRBJ2-7, the V gene TRBV4-1; the D gene could be TRBD1 or TRBD2 (5 bases each). The CDR3 loop spans 15 amino acids. The germline CDR1 and CDR2 sequences are MGHRA and YSYEKL. V was clipped by 4 bases and J by 4 bases, with 17 bases between them. CDR3 protein: CASSPVLGAFYEQYF. CDR3 DNA sequence: TGCGCCAGCAGCCCCGTACTAGGGGCGTTTTACGAGCAGTACTTC.

At least ten counts were recorded for this clonotype. The V call is TRBV28, the J call TRBJ2-4; TRBD2 aligns across 13 bases. Germline CDR1 is MDHEN and CDR2 is SYDVKM. The CDR3 extends over 19 amino acids. Trimming took 4 bases from V and 11 from J; bases not matched to a gene: 20. In DNA form, the CDR3 reads TGTGCCAGCAGTTCAAAACTACTAGCGGGAGGGGGGGCCAGAGGGGTTCAGTACTTC. Translated: CASSSKLLAGGGARGVQYF.

This clonotype came up many times. V usage is TRBV27 and J usage is TRBJ2-7; no definite D call. From germline, CDR1 is MNHEY and CDR2 SMNVEV (reference sequence). The V gene lost 1 base and the J gene lost 10 bases, with 8 bases spanning the gap. The CDR3 is 11 amino acids. The CDR3 region is CASSLFRSQYF. CDR3 sequence (DNA): TGTGCCAGCAGTTTATTTCGCTCTCAGTACTTC.

This clonotype was observed at least ten times. The chain has TRBV7-3 and TRBJ2-1; perhaps TRBD1 as D (6 bases). Germline V gene sequence: CDR1 SGHTA, CDR2 FQGTGA. The CDR3 runs 13 residues. The germline V and J ends were trimmed by 5 bases and 6 bases, with 11 bases remaining between them. The CDR3 region is CASSQRGGNEQFF. Written as DNA, the CDR3 is TGTGCCAGCAGCCAACGAGGGGGCAATGAGCAGTTCTTC.

This clonotype was counted ten times or more. V is TRBV11-2 and J is TRBJ2-1, with 7 bases lining up with TRBD2. In germline, CDR1 is SGHAT, CDR2 FQNNGV. This CDR3 contains 14 residues. The J segment lost 0 bases and the V segment lost 7 bases, leaving 3 bases of the junction unmatched. CDR3 nucleotides: TGTGCCAGCACCTGGGGGGGCTCCTACAATGAGCAGTTCTTC. Translation gives CASTWGGSYNEQFF.

This clonotype was detected ten times or more. This rearrangement joins TRBV12-5 to TRBJ2-1; D perhaps matches TRBD2 (7 bases). CDR3 size: 13 residues. The germline CDR1 and CDR2 sequences are LGHNT and FRNRAP. V was trimmed by 11 bases and J by 5 bases, leaving 16 bases between them. The CDR3 loop is CAGPGGPHNEQFF. CDR3 nucleotides: TGTGCTGGACCCGGGGGGCCCCACAATGAGCAGTTCTTC.

In this sample, this clonotype turned up many times. This sequence joins TRBV27 and TRBJ2-7, with D perhaps TRBD1 or TRBD2 (5 bases each). The CDR3 is 14 amino acids. Germline assignment: CDR1 MNHEY and CDR2 SMNVEV (reference sequence). V was pared by 4 bases and J by 2 bases, with 12 bases between. The CDR3 nucleotides are TGTGCCAGCAGTTCCCGGCAGGGAGCCTACGAGCAGTACTTC. Translated, it gives CASSSRQGAYEQYF.

CDR3: CASSVDEGVNTEAFF. In nucleotides, the CDR3 is TGTGCCAGCAGCGTAGATGAGGGGGTGAACACTGAAGCTTTCTTT. The chain is built from TRBV9 and TRBJ1-1, with D perhaps TRBD1 (6 bases). The CDR3 has 15 amino acids. V was trimmed by 0 bases and J by 0 bases, leaving 9 bases between them. CDR1 SGDLS and CDR2 YYNGEE come from the germline V gene. The full variable domain, its missing parts supplied by reference TRBV9 and TRBJ1-1, is DSGVTQTPKHLITATGQRVTLRCSPRSGDLSVYWYQQSLDQGLQFLIQYYNGEERAKGNILERFSAQQFPDLHSELNLSSLELGDSALYFCASSVDEGVNTEAFFGQGTRLTVV.

The J gene is TRBJ2-7, the V gene TRBV19, with 12 bases fitting TRBD1. The junction had 9 bases not matched to a gene; V was cut back by 0 bases and J by 6 bases. The V gene's germline CDR1 is LNHDA and CDR2 SQIVND (reference sequence). The CDR3 extends over 17 amino acids. CDR3 nucleotides: TGTGCCAGTAGTATAGACCCCCGGGACAGGGGGCCCCGCGAGCAGTACTTC. It translates to CASSIDPRDRGPREQYF.

This clonotype was seen many times. This chain links TRBV6-1 with TRBJ2-6; TRBD1 is a possible D gene (5 bases). V was clipped by 6 bases and J by 2 bases, with 5 bases between them. CDR1 MNHNS and CDR2 SASEGT come from the germline V gene. The CDR3 contains 13 residues. CDR3 bases: TGTGCCAGCAGGGGGCCTGGGGCCAACGTCCTGACTTTC. The encoded protein is CASRGPGANVLTF.

This clonotype was seen ten or more times. The V call is TRBV29-1, the J call TRBJ1-1; D remains unclear. CDR1 and CDR2 from the germline V gene are SQVTM and ANQGSEA. The V end was cut by 1 base, the J end by 1 base, with 4 bases between. This CDR3 spans 12 amino acids. The CDR3 region is CSVEGRNTEAFF. The CDR3 DNA reads as TGCAGCGTTGAAGGAAGGAACACTGAAGCTTTCTTT.

This rearrangement joins TRBV6-5 to TRBJ2-5; D perhaps matches TRBD2 (6 bases). With 2 bases removed from V and 5 bases from J, the gap between germline ends came to 12 bases. There are 14 residues in the CDR3. Germline CDR1 reads MNHEY; CDR2 reads SVGAGI. CDR3 in DNA: TGTGCCAGCAGTTACGGGGGGAATAAGGAGACCCAGTACTTC. It specifies CASSYGGNKETQYF.